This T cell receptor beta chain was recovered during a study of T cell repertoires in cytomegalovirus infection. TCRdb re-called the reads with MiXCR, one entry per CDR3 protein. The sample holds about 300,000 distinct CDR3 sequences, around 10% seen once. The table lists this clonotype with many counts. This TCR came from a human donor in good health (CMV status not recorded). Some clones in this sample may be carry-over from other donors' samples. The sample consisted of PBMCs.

In DNA, the CDR3 is TGTGCCAGCAGCCGCCTAGGGGGAACTGAAGCTTTCTTT. Encoded protein: CASSRLGGTEAFF. This rearrangement joins TRBV7-2 to TRBJ1-1; weak D call: TRBD1 (6 bases). Trimming cost V 5 bases and J 5 bases, with 12 bases left between them. The CDR3 has 13 amino acids. Per germline, CDR1 SGHTA and CDR2 FQGNSA.